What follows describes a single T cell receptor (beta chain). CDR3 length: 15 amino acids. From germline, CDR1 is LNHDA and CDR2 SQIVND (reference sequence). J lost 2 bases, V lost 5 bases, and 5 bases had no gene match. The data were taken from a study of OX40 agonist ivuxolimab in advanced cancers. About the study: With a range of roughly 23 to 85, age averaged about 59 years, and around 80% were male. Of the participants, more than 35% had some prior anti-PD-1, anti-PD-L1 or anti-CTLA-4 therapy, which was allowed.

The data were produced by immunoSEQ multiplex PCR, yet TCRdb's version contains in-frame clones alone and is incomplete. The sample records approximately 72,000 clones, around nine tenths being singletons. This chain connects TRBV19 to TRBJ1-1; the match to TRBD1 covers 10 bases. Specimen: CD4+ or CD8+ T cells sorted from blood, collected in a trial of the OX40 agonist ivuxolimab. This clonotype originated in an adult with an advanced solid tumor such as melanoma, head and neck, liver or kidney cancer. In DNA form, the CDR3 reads TGTGCCAGTAGTCAAGACAGGGGGCGAAACACTGAAGCTTTCTTT. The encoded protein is CASSQDRGRNTEAFF.